Presented here are 27 T cell receptor beta chains from one specimen sequenced in a study of regulatory T cells in long-lasting Graves disease. Time point meaning: newly diagnosed GD, antithyroid drugs for less than 3 months. The TCR library was made from RNA that had been extracted from PBMCs in TRIzol. The TCR beta library used iRepertoire HTBI primers with Arm-PCR amplification of CDR3. In TCRdb, the multiplex PCR reads were re-called with MiXCR into one record per CDR3 protein. The sample yields approximately 470,000 distinct CDR3 sequences, around 15% seen once. The same sample was also used in a study of T cells in Graves' hyperthyroidism and ophthalmopathy.

Sample: peripheral blood mononuclear cells (PBMCs), taken at new diagnosis, from a patient treated with antithyroid drugs. Every receptor here comes from a man aged 35-49 years with Graves disease.

This clonotype was picked up many times. The chain employs TRBV20-1 and TRBJ2-1; 10 nucleotides agree with TRBD1. V lost 6 bases and J lost 9; bases outside the gene matches: 17. The CDR3 runs 16 residues. In germline, CDR1 is DFQATT, CDR2 SNEGSKA (reference sequence). In DNA, the CDR3 is TGCAGTGCCGTACCGGGACAGGGGCTTTGGAGGAGTGAGCAGTTCTTC. Protein product: CSAVPGQGLWRSEQFF.

This clonotype has a count of ten or more. V is TRBV11-2 and J is TRBJ2-7; D is ambiguous. The germline V gene encodes CDR1 SGHAT and CDR2 FQNNGV. Trimming took off 6 bases at V and 3 bases at J, with 12 bases between the two ends. This CDR3 region has 13 residues. CDR3 in amino acids: CASSYGQVYEQYF. CDR3 DNA: TGTGCCAGCAGTTACGGTCAGGTCTACGAGCAGTACTTC.

This clonotype was recorded at least ten times. V and J are TRBV3-1 and TRBJ2-1; weak D call: TRBD2 (6 bases). V lost 6 bases and J lost 5, with 14 bases in between. The CDR3 runs to 14 residues. Germline CDR1 LGHDT, CDR2 YNNKEL (reference sequence). DNA of the CDR3: TGTGCCAGCAGTTTGCTAGCGAGAGACAATGAGCAGTTCTTC. It encodes CASSLLARDNEQFF.

This clonotype was counted ten times or more. The V and J genes are TRBV20-1 and TRBJ2-7; the D gene is possibly TRBD2 (6 bases). The CDR3 is 14 residues long. CDR1 is DFQATT, CDR2 SNEGSKA, per germline (reference sequence). The V end lost 6 bases, the J end lost 6 bases, and 21 bases lay between the germline ends. The CDR3 here is CSATYDRGRFEQYF. The CDR3 DNA sequence: TGCAGTGCGACGTATGACAGAGGGAGGTTCGAGCAGTACTTC.

This clonotype showed up many times. Germline is not matched at one junction end, which may reflect a read error. The V gene is TRBV20-1, the J gene TRBJ2-7, with 7 bases identical to TRBD1. This CDR3 has 12 residues. The V gene's germline CDR1 is DFQATT and CDR2 SNEGSKA (reference sequence). CDR3 DNA sequence: TGCAGCGCTAGGGACAGCTCTTACGAGCAGTACTTC. Encoded protein: CSARDSSYEQYF.

A few counts support this clonotype. The chain carries TRBV6-1 and TRBJ1-1; 8 bases align to TRBD1. Germline CDR1 MNHNS, CDR2 SASEGT. The CDR3 length is 16 residues. With V trimmed by 8 bases and J by 7 bases, 18 bases remained unmatched. The CDR3 sequence is CASAGPLDRGYDEAFF. The DNA of the CDR3 is TGTGCCAGCGCTGGCCCCCTCGACAGGGGATATGATGAAGCTTTCTTT.

This clonotype was found many times. V usage is TRBV28 and J usage is TRBJ2-5, with TRBD2 as a possible D gene (5 bases). V lost 8 bases, J lost 2 bases, and 12 bases lay in between. CDR1 MDHEN and CDR2 SYDVKM come from the germline V gene. This CDR3 contains 13 residues. The chain's CDR3 is CASFSRVQETQYF. Here the CDR3 DNA reads TGTGCCAGCTTCTCGAGGGTTCAAGAGACCCAGTACTTC.

The chain couples TRBV4-2 to TRBJ1-1; no firm D call. The CDR3 is 16 amino acids. Germline values: CDR1 LGHNA, CDR2 YNFKEQ. Trimming left V 4 bases short and J 1 base short, with 16 bases between. CDR3 bases: TGTGCCAGCAGCCCGGTTTTACAGCCCGAGAACACTGAAGCTTTCTTT. Protein: CASSPVLQPENTEAFF.

This clonotype was seen a handful of times. The gene calls are TRBV24-1 and TRBJ2-1; 7 nucleotides line up with TRBD2. Germline CDR1 is KGHDR and CDR2 is SFDVKD. This CDR3 is 16 amino acids long. Trimming at V came to 0 bases and at J to 3 bases, leaving 4 bases not matched to a gene. Written as DNA, the CDR3 is TGTGCCACCAGTGATTTGGGGGGGGATGTCTACAATGAGCAGTTCTTC. This gives the protein CATSDLGGDVYNEQFF.

This clonotype was picked up many times. The rearrangement uses TRBV27 and TRBJ2-3; TRBD2 agrees at 11 bases. With 6 bases clipped from V and 4 bases from J, the junction kept 6 bases outside the gene matches. CDR1 is MNHEY, CDR2 SMNVEV, per germline (reference sequence). The CDR3 is made up of 15 amino acids. CDR3 DNA: TGTGCCAGCAGCTTAGCGGGAGGGAGGGCAGATACGCAGTATTTT. Its translation is CASSLAGGRADTQYF.

This clonotype was counted many times. V gene TRBV2 combines with J gene TRBJ2-7, with TRBD2 as a possible D gene (5 bases). V was clipped by 8 bases and J by 0 bases, with 11 bases between them. CDR3 length equals 13 residues. Germline V gene lookup returns CDR1 SNHLY and CDR2 FYNNEI. Written as DNA, the CDR3 is TGTGCCAGCCGGACGGGGAGCTCCTACGAGCAGTACTTC. Encoded protein: CASRTGSSYEQYF. The full variable domain, its missing parts supplied by reference TRBV2 and TRBJ2-7, is EPEVTQTPSHQVTQMGQEVILRCVPISNHLYFYWYRQILGQKVEFLVSFYNNEISEKSEIFDDQFSVERPDGSNFTLKIRSTKLEDSAMYFCASRTGSSYEQYFGPGTRLTVT.

This sequence joins TRBV19 and TRBJ1-3; D is uncertain. The V end lost 9 bases, the J end lost 2 bases, and 17 bases lay between the germline ends. The CDR3 runs 15 residues. Germline V lookup: CDR1 LNHDA, CDR2 SQIVND (reference sequence). CDR3 bases: TGTGCCAGCCGCTCAGGCGAACGGACTGGAAACACCATATATTTT. Residues: CASRSGERTGNTIYF.

This clonotype was recorded at least ten times. V and J are TRBV2 and TRBJ2-7; 11 bases agree with TRBD2. This CDR3 region has 15 residues. The V gene end was trimmed by 10 bases and the J gene end by 7 bases; junction bases not matched to a gene: 15. Germline loops: CDR1 SNHLY, CDR2 FYNNEI. CDR3 residues: CAIDSVLAGVGEQYF. The CDR3 bases are TGTGCCATCGATAGTGTACTAGCGGGAGTAGGAGAGCAGTACTTC. The entire variable domain, with the rest obtained from reference TRBV2 and TRBJ2-7, is as follows: EPEVTQTPSHQVTQMGQEVILRCVPISNHLYFYWYRQILGQKVEFLVSFYNNEISEKSEIFDDQFSVERPDGSNFTLKIRSTKLEDSAMYFCAIDSVLAGVGEQYFGPGTRLTVT.

This clonotype was detected ten times or more. The V call is TRBV2, the J call TRBJ1-5, with D tentatively TRBD1 (5 bases). The CDR3 is 13 amino acids. V lost 4 bases to trimming and J lost 5 bases, with 9 bases between them. Germline CDR1 is SNHLY and CDR2 is FYNNEI. CDR3 sequence: CASSVAGYQPQHF. The CDR3 nucleotides read TGTGCCAGCAGTGTGGCAGGGTATCAGCCCCAGCATTTT.

This clonotype came up many times. DNA of the CDR3: TGCAGTGCTAGAAAAAGCGTCCCGAATGAGCAGTTCTTC. This translates into CSARKSVPNEQFF. The chain carries TRBV20-1 and TRBJ2-1, with D unresolved. V shed 2 bases and J shed 7 bases, with 12 bases lying between them. The CDR3 contains 13 residues. CDR1 DFQATT and CDR2 SNEGSKA come from the germline V gene (reference sequence).

In this sample, this clonotype turned up many times. This sequence joins TRBV28 and TRBJ2-1; D unclear. Germline-derived CDR1 and CDR2 are MDHEN and SYDVKM. V gave up 3 bases and J gave up 12 bases, with 9 bases separating them. The CDR3 sequence is 11 residues long. The CDR3 here is CASSFEGGQFF. The CDR3 DNA sequence: TGTGCCAGCAGTTTTGAAGGTGGGCAGTTCTTC.

The chain has TRBV7-9 and TRBJ2-1; 11 bases are shared with TRBD2. Trimming cost V 5 bases and J 8 bases; bases outside gene matches: 8. The CDR3 is 15 residues long. The V gene's germline CDR1 is SEHNR and CDR2 FQNEAQ (reference sequence). The CDR3 nucleotides are TGTGCCAGCAGCGAAGTAGCGGGAGGGTTTGATGAGCAGTTCTTC. It yields the protein CASSEVAGGFDEQFF.

At least ten counts were recorded for this clonotype. This chain connects TRBV18 to TRBJ1-6; no reliable D call. The germline gives CDR1 KGHSH, CDR2 LQKENI. This CDR3 has 14 amino acids. Trimming removed 1 base at V and 4 bases at J, with 5 bases between. CDR3 in amino acids: CASSPQGYNSPLHF. The CDR3 bases are TGTGCCAGCTCACCACAAGGGTATAATTCACCCCTCCACTTT.

The chain uses TRBV7-8 and TRBJ2-2; D remains ambiguous. Germline V gives CDR1 SGHVS, CDR2 FQNEAQ. The CDR3 runs 16 residues. The V gene lost 2 bases and the J gene lost 2 bases, with 12 bases spanning the gap. CDR3 sequence reads: CASSLMGAANTGELFF. CDR3 in DNA: TGTGCCAGCAGCTTAATGGGCGCAGCAAACACCGGGGAGCTGTTTTTT.

This clonotype was detected many times. The chain has TRBV5-1 and TRBJ2-1; TRBD1 matches at 8 bases. The CDR3 is 15 residues long. The J segment lost 8 bases and the V segment lost 3 bases, leaving 10 bases of the junction unmatched. CDR1 is SGHRS, CDR2 YFSETQ, per germline. The CDR3 protein is CASSSTPRTGHEQFF. DNA for the CDR3: TGCGCCAGCAGCTCGACCCCCCGGACAGGGCATGAGCAGTTCTTC.

The table lists this clonotype with a few counts. V gene TRBV27 combines with J gene TRBJ1-1; no clear D gene. The germline CDR1 and CDR2 sequences are MNHEY and SMNVEV (reference sequence). V was clipped by 3 bases and J by 1 base, with 12 bases between them. The CDR3 extends over 15 amino acids. The CDR3 coding sequence is TGTGCCAGCAGTTTCTTTGGAGGGAGGAACACTGAAGCTTTCTTT. This gives the protein CASSFFGGRNTEAFF.

In this sample, this clonotype turned up many times. This sequence joins TRBV24-1 and TRBJ1-2; 10 bases are a match to TRBD1. The CDR3 sequence is 17 residues long. Germline V gene lookup returns CDR1 KGHDR and CDR2 SFDVKD. With 0 bases clipped from V and 4 bases from J, the junction kept 7 bases outside the gene matches. CDR3 in DNA: TGTGCCACCAGTGATTTGCCTTACCGGGACAGGGGCTATGGCTACACCTTC. As protein: CATSDLPYRDRGYGYTF.

This clonotype was counted ten times or more. The rearrangement joins TRBV6-1 to TRBJ2-3; D might be TRBD1 or TRBD2, each matching 6 bases. Germline V gene lookup returns CDR1 MNHNS and CDR2 SASEGT. V lost 6 bases and J 5 bases, leaving 15 bases between the germline ends. This CDR3 comprises 14 residues. The CDR3 coding sequence is TGTGCCAGCAGGACACAGGGAGGAAGAGATACGCAGTATTTT. The encoded protein is CASRTQGGRDTQYF.

The CDR3 reads CASSYDQYSGNTIYF. The CDR3 bases are TGTGCCAGCAGTTACGACCAGTACTCTGGAAACACCATATATTTT. V and J are TRBV6-5 and TRBJ1-3; no clear D gene. V was shortened by 2 bases and J by 0 bases, with 8 bases between the two germline ends. CDR3 size: 15 residues. Germline V gives CDR1 MNHEY, CDR2 SVGAGI.

In its sample, this clonotype was seen many times. This sequence joins TRBV5-1 and TRBJ2-7; D possibly corresponds to TRBD1 (6 bases). The V end was cut by 2 bases, the J end by 4 bases, with 10 bases between. The germline V gene has CDR1 SGHRS and CDR2 YFSETQ. This CDR3 contains 13 residues. The CDR3 DNA reads as TGCGCCAGCAGCTTACAGGGATCGTACGAGCAGTACTTC. Its translation is CASSLQGSYEQYF.

This clonotype was detected a few times. The J gene is TRBJ2-7, the V gene TRBV29-1; D ambiguous. Trimming cost V 4 bases and J 9 bases, with 7 bases left between them. This CDR3 is 9 amino acids long. Per the germline V gene, CDR1 is SQVTM and CDR2 is ANQGSEA. The CDR3 nucleotides read TGCAGCGTTGTGGCGGTGCAGTACTTC. It specifies CSVVAVQYF.

As concerns this clonotype: A single base separates this from a much larger clone, so it may be a read error. This chain links TRBV7-9 with TRBJ2-1, with 7 bases lining up with TRBD1. Germline V gives CDR1 SEHNR, CDR2 FQNEAQ (reference sequence). This CDR3 is built from 17 residues. The junction had 13 bases not matched to a gene; V was cut back by 8 bases and J by 0 bases. The CDR3 DNA sequence: TGTGCCAGCTCTCGTGGGTCGACAGGGAGCTCCTACAATGAGCAGTTCTTC. As protein: CASSRGSTGSSYNEQFF.